Listed below are T cell receptor beta chains from one sample, sequenced in a study of blood T cell repertoires in COVID-19. The protocol was immunoSEQ multiplex PCR, while the TCRdb copy is restricted to in-frame clones and leaves out a portion. The sample carries 300,000 to 400,000 clones, 80% to 90% recorded once. Sequencing was done on a sample of peripheral blood. These receptors all stem from a woman in her fifties or sixties with COVID-19, enrolled during active disease. Each CDR3 is given with its conserved first and last residue. The order of the fields is clone size, D gene, V gene, J gene, CDR3 DNA, CDR3 protein. D genes are given only for firm matches. Size tells how often a clone was seen (once, few, many) or the class of an expanded clone, and some rows leave it out.

NA	TRBD1	TRBV30	TRBJ1-5	TGTGCCTGGAGTCAGGGGGCGAGACAGCCCCAGCATTTT	CAWSQGARQPQHF
once	TRBD1	TRBV3-1/TRBV3-2	TRBJ1-5	TGTGCCAGCAGCCAAAGTCAAGGGGGCTCGGGCAATCAGCCCCAGCATTTT	CASSQSQGGSGNQPQHF
NA	NA	TRBV11-2	TRBJ1-5	TGTGCCAGCAGCTTAGATCGGGAGAGGCCCCAGCATTTT	CASSLDRERPQHF
NA	TRBD1	TRBV9	TRBJ1-4	TGTGCCAGCAGCGGACAGGGGGCCGCTACACGGGAAAAACTGTTTTTT	CASSGQGAATREKLFF
NA	NA	TRBV9	TRBJ1-1	TGTGCCAGCAGCATTCAGGCGGGGCTGGACACTGAAGCTTTCTTT	CASSIQAGLDTEAFF
NA	TRBD1	TRBV7-2	TRBJ1-5	TGTGCCAGCAGCTTTACAGGGGGGAGCAATCAGCCCCAGCATTTT	CASSFTGGSNQPQHF
NA	TRBD1	TRBV6-5	TRBJ2-7	TGTGCCAGCAAGGACAGGGTAGACTACGAGCAGTACTTC	CASKDRVDYEQYF
NA	NA	TRBV11-1	TRBJ1-3	TGTGCCAGCAGCTTATCGAACACCATATATTTT	CASSLSNTIYF
NA	TRBD1	TRBV6-5	TRBJ2-5	TGTGCCAGCACGGCGACAGGGGTCGATTCGAGGACCCAGTACTTC	CASTATGVDSRTQYF
NA	TRBD1	TRBV5-1	TRBJ1-1	TGCGCCAGCACCCGACAGGGGGCGCTCACTGAAGCTTTCTTT	CASTRQGALTEAFF
NA	NA	TRBV30	TRBJ1-4	TGTGCCTGGAGCATGAAAGGGGAAGGTAATGAAAAACTGTTTTTT	CAWSMKGEGNEKLFF